This entry lists 6 T cell receptor beta chains sequenced from one sample in a study of CD8 T cells in ankylosing spondylitis (dated by TCRdb to the late 2010s). Library creation used 5' RACE. The run used an Illumina HiSeq 2500. The public reads were reprocessed in TCRdb via fastp at Q25 and MiXCR, keeping in-frame beta chains. Rows merge per CDR3 protein into single entries with the most common DNA and genes. Recorded for this sample are around 280,000 distinct CDR3 sequences; 20% of them occurred a single time. The ten largest clones represent about 8% of the sample. Sequenced: blood, either unsorted or a sorted T cell fraction (not recorded which). These receptors were collected from a male donor with ankylosing spondylitis or in good health (not recorded which).

This chain joins TRBV11-2 and TRBJ2-3, with TRBD2 identical over 11 bases. With 3 bases clipped from V and 0 bases from J, the junction kept 5 bases outside the gene matches. This CDR3 is built from 17 residues. Germline values: CDR1 SGHAT, CDR2 FQNNGV. For the CDR3, the DNA is TGTGCCAGCAGCTTGCGGACTAGCGGGCTTAGCACAGATACGCAGTATTTT. Translating it yields CASSLRTSGLSTDTQYF.

In its sample, this clonotype was seen a few times. The chain couples TRBV12-3 or TRBV12-4 to TRBJ1-6, with 7 positions matching TRBD1. This CDR3 comprises 13 residues. J was trimmed by 13 bases and V by 5 bases; bases with no gene match: 8. The CDR3 region is CASSIRDSFPLHF. For the CDR3, the DNA is TGTGCCAGCAGTATCCGGGACAGCTTCCCCCTCCACTTT.

This clonotype appeared a few times. The chain joins TRBV2 to TRBJ2-5; possibly TRBD2 for D (5 bases). The CDR3 runs to 14 residues. V lost 7 bases to trimming and J lost 2 bases, with 14 bases between them. CDR1 SNHLY and CDR2 FYNNEI come from the germline V gene. The CDR3 reads CASIPATGQETQYF. DNA of the CDR3: TGTGCCAGCATTCCGGCGACGGGGCAAGAGACCCAGTACTTC.

This clonotype was observed a handful of times. The chain joins TRBV20-1 to TRBJ1-2; D ambiguous. V was pared by 6 bases and J by 2 bases, with 13 bases between. CDR3 length: 13 amino acids. Germline V gene data show CDR1 as DFQATT and CDR2 as SNEGSKA (reference sequence). The CDR3, as DNA: TGCAGTGCCGTCCCGGGTGGGAACTATGGCTACACCTTC. Translating gives CSAVPGGNYGYTF.

This clonotype was recorded a few times. V is TRBV5-1 and J is TRBJ2-3, with TRBD1 matching over 9 bases. CDR3 length equals 14 residues. Germline V gene sequence: CDR1 SGHRS, CDR2 YFSETQ. Unmatched junction bases numbered 5, after V lost 5 bases and J lost 4 bases. The CDR3 protein is CASSDRGFPDTQYF. DNA for the CDR3: TGCGCCAGCAGTGACAGGGGGTTCCCAGATACGCAGTATTTT.

At least ten counts were recorded for this clonotype. The rearrangement uses TRBV10-3 and TRBJ2-7, with D unresolved. The CDR3 totals 13 residues. The germline V gene has CDR1 ENHRY and CDR2 SYGVKD. The V end lost 5 bases, the J end lost 2 bases, and 10 bases lay between the germline ends. This CDR3 reads CAISTGPPYEQYV. The CDR3, as DNA: TGTGCCATCAGTACCGGGCCTCCCTACGAGCAGTACGTC.